This TCR beta chain originates from a study of beta chain features in type 1 diabetes. Study-level points and caveats: Across all four CD4+ subsets, people with type 1 diabetes showed modestly shorter TCRB CDR3s.

The CDR3 sequence is 13 residues long. With 5 bases clipped from V and 7 bases from J, the junction kept 7 bases outside the gene matches. The V gene's germline CDR1 is MNHEY and CDR2 SMNVEV (reference sequence). The authors reverse transcribed all of the isolated RNA, so sequencing captured expressed TCRB transcripts. Sequenced by immunoSEQ multiplex PCR; TCRdb stores in-frame clones only, minus some. The sample lists around 310,000 clones, 11% occurring once. Notes on this clone: The antigen remains undetermined.

The chain combines TRBV27 with TRBJ1-1; TRBD1 aligns across 7 bases. This receptor was identified in a woman in her twenties or thirties in good health. The sequencing input was naive CD4+ T cells from blood. As DNA, the CDR3 is TGTGCCAGCAGTCGACAGGGCGCTAGTGAAGCTTTCTTT. Protein: CASSRQGASEAFF.